These T cell receptor beta chains were read from a single sample in a study of blood T cell repertoires in COVID-19. Sequencing used immunoSEQ multiplex PCR; TCRdb keeps in-frame clones, though not all of them. The table has over 250,000 clones, roughly 80% seen once. The specimen was PBMCs or T cells enriched from blood (not recorded which). The receptors were gathered from a young man with acute COVID-19. CDR3s include the opening cysteine and the closing phenylalanine or tryptophan. D genes are given only for firm matches. For some rows the clone size is stated as once, few or many, or as a class when expanded; others skip it.

CDR3 protein,CDR3 DNA,J gene,D gene,clone size,V gene
CASSSGGGNEKLFF,TGTGCCAGCAGCTCTGGCGGGGGGAATGAAAAACTGTTTTTT,TRBJ1-4,.,.,TRBV7-2
CASSYSTRVSEKLFF,TGTGCCAGCAGTTACTCGACCAGGGTAAGTGAAAAACTGTTTTTT,TRBJ1-4,.,.,TRBV6-7
CASSAGQLNTEAFF,TGTGCCAGCAGTGCTGGACAGTTGAACACTGAAGCTTTCTTT,TRBJ1-1,.,.,TRBV2
CATKRGPANTGELFF,TGTGCCACCAAGAGAGGGCCGGCGAACACCGGGGAGCTGTTTTTT,TRBJ2-2,.,.,TRBV5-1
CASSVQDTDNSPLHF,TGTGCCAGCAGCGTCCAAGACACCGATAATTCACCCCTCCACTTT,TRBJ1-6,.,.,TRBV9
CASSLATGALVLSNEQFF,TGTGCCAGCAGCTTAGCGACGGGAGCATTAGTTCTATCCAATGAGCAGTTCTTC,TRBJ2-1,.,.,TRBV11-2
CASTWSGRYTGELFF,TGTGCCAGCACTTGGAGCGGCAGGTACACCGGGGAGCTGTTTTTT,TRBJ2-2,.,.,TRBV11-3
CASSRRYSGSGSNEQFF,TGTGCCAGCAGCCGACGGTATAGCGGGAGCGGCTCCAATGAGCAGTTCTTC,TRBJ2-1,TRBD2,.,TRBV3-1/TRBV3-2
CASRDRGPNTEAFF,TGTGCCAGCAGAGACAGGGGGCCTAACACTGAAGCTTTCTTT,TRBJ1-1,TRBD1,.,TRBV6-5
CASSPANFGGQETQYF,TGTGCCAGCAGCCCTGCGAATTTCGGCGGGCAAGAGACCCAGTACTTC,TRBJ2-5,.,.,TRBV11-3
CASSAPDRAGANVLTF,TGTGCCAGCAGTGCCCCAGACAGGGCTGGGGCCAACGTCCTGACTTTC,TRBJ2-6,TRBD1,.,TRBV25-1
CASSLSSGHSYNEQFF,TGTGCCAGCAGTTTATCAAGCGGCCATTCCTACAATGAGCAGTTCTTC,TRBJ2-1,.,.,TRBV27
CASSLSNSNTEAFF,TGTGCCAGCAGCTTATCAAACAGTAACACTGAAGCTTTCTTT,TRBJ1-1,.,.,TRBV11-2
CATSDSDRVNEKLFF,TGTGCCACCAGTGATTCGGACAGGGTAAATGAAAAACTGTTTTTT,TRBJ1-4,TRBD1,.,TRBV24-1
CASSTGLIANTGELFF,TGTGCCAGCAGCACCGGACTGATTGCGAACACCGGGGAGCTGTTTTTT,TRBJ2-2,.,.,TRBV7-9
CASSLKGHGSNEKLFF,TGTGCCAGCAGCTTGAAAGGACACGGATCTAATGAAAAACTGTTTTTT,TRBJ1-4,.,.,TRBV5-4
CASSNGDKSMQLFF,TGTGCCAGTAGTAATGGGGACAAGTCCATGCAACTGTTTTTT,TRBJ1-4,.,.,TRBV19
CASSYFGGQDGYTF,TGTGCCAGCAGTTACTTCGGGGGACAGGATGGCTACACCTTC,TRBJ1-2,TRBD1,.,TRBV6-5
CAWSVLHTEAFF,TGTGCCTGGAGTGTCCTTCACACTGAAGCTTTCTTT,TRBJ1-1,.,.,TRBV30
CSASPSDRLGADTQYF,TGCAGTGCTAGTCCTTCTGACCGCCTAGGAGCAGATACGCAGTATTTT,TRBJ2-3,.,few,TRBV20-1
CASSSYSNQPQHF,TGTGCCAGCAGTTCGTATAGCAATCAGCCCCAGCATTTT,TRBJ1-5,.,.,TRBV28
CASRPGQTDTQYF,TGTGCCAGCAGGCCGGGACAGACAGATACGCAGTATTTT,TRBJ2-3,TRBD1,.,TRBV7-2
CASSLRGLAGGTSGEQFF,TGTGCCAGCAGCTTGAGGGGACTAGCGGGAGGGACGAGCGGTGAGCAGTTCTTC,TRBJ2-1,TRBD2,once,TRBV5-4
CASSFGAGSFGSPLHF,TGTGCCAGCAGCTTCGGAGCAGGGTCTTTCGGTTCACCCCTCCACTTT,TRBJ1-6,.,.,TRBV7-2
CASRGGGRHGYGYTF,TGTGCCAGCAGGGGCGGGGGGCGACACGGCTATGGCTACACCTTC,TRBJ1-2,.,once,TRBV9
CASSGGTSGGLQETQYF,TGTGCCAGCAGTGGAGGAACTAGCGGGGGGCTTCAAGAGACCCAGTACTTC,TRBJ2-5,TRBD2,.,TRBV6-1
CASTLFGTLEAFF,TGTGCCAGCACCCTGTTCGGGACTCTTGAAGCTTTCTTT,TRBJ1-1,.,.,TRBV3-1/TRBV3-2
CAAAKAGEKLFF,TGTGCAGCGGCGAAGGCAGGTGAAAAACTGTTTTTT,TRBJ1-4,.,.,TRBV10-3
CASSLNGQHSNQPQHF,TGCGCCAGCAGCCTTAACGGACAGCATAGCAATCAGCCCCAGCATTTT,TRBJ1-5,.,.,TRBV5-1
CASSSRGLSGNTIYF,TGTGCCAGCAGTTCCAGGGGGCTTTCTGGAAACACCATATATTTT,TRBJ1-3,TRBD1,.,TRBV6-5
CASRLGLADTGELFF,TGTGCCAGCAGGTTGGGACTAGCGGACACCGGGGAGCTGTTTTTT,TRBJ2-2,TRBD2,.,TRBV5-4
CASSLSISGANVLTF,TGTGCCAGCAGTTTATCTATCTCTGGGGCCAACGTCCTGACTTTC,TRBJ2-6,.,.,TRBV28
CASSLASGSHPSYDEQFF,TGTGCCAGCAGCTTAGCTAGCGGGAGCCACCCCTCGTATGATGAGCAGTTCTTC,TRBJ2-1,TRBD2,.,TRBV11-3
CASSSNPGLVNTEAFF,TGCGCCAGCAGCTCCAATCCGGGACTCGTGAACACTGAAGCTTTCTTT,TRBJ1-1,.,.,TRBV5-1
CSASRGLSGANVLTF,TGCAGTGCTAGTCGGGGGTTATCTGGGGCCAACGTCCTGACTTTC,TRBJ2-6,.,.,TRBV20-1
CASSLGLARYPGNEQFF,TGTGCCAGCAGTCTGGGACTAGCCAGATATCCGGGTAATGAGCAGTTCTTC,TRBJ2-1,TRBD2,.,TRBV27
CASSTGTGYNTEAFF,TGTGCCAGTAGTACCGGGACAGGGTACAACACTGAAGCTTTCTTT,TRBJ1-1,TRBD1,once,TRBV19
CASSFTHGQPQHF,TGTGCCAGCAGTTTCACTCACGGTCAGCCCCAGCATTTT,TRBJ1-5,.,.,TRBV12-3/TRBV12-4
CASSLVAGPYTEAFF,TGTGCCAGCAGCTTAGTTGCAGGGCCGTATACTGAAGCTTTCTTT,TRBJ1-1,.,.,TRBV7-9
CASRPPGTGRYGYTF,TGTGCCAGCAGACCCCCTGGGACAGGGCGCTATGGCTACACCTTC,TRBJ1-2,TRBD1,once,TRBV28
CASSWGGAPGNTIYF,TGTGCCAGCAGTTGGGGGGGCGCACCTGGAAACACCATATATTTT,TRBJ1-3,.,few,TRBV27
CATSRGAGQGPLNTGELFF,TGTGCCACCAGCAGAGGTGCGGGACAGGGCCCATTGAACACCGGGGAGCTGTTTTTT,TRBJ2-2,TRBD1,.,TRBV15
CASSRWADQPQHF,TGTGCCAGCTCAAGATGGGCCGATCAGCCCCAGCATTTT,TRBJ1-5,.,.,TRBV18
CASSRDRGRAAAKGVYF,TGTGCCAGCAGCAGAGACAGGGGGCGAGCGGCCGCCAAGGGGGTATATTTT,TRBJ1-3,TRBD1,few,TRBV13
CASSSRVGYGYTF,TGTGCCAGCAGTAGCAGGGTTGGCTATGGCTACACCTTC,TRBJ1-2,.,.,TRBV27
CASSVTSGRTDTQYF,TGTGCCAGTAGTGTTACTAGCGGTCGCACAGATACGCAGTATTTT,TRBJ2-3,TRBD2,.,TRBV19
CASSSGVRLMGRAGTQYF,TGTGCCAGTAGTTCCGGGGTACGCCTAATGGGTCGGGCTGGGACCCAGTACTTC,TRBJ2-5,.,.,TRBV19
CASSIGDRLGNQPQHF,TGTGCCAGTAGTATCGGCGACAGGTTGGGAAATCAGCCCCAGCATTTT,TRBJ1-5,.,.,TRBV19
CASSLGAYNEQFF,TGTGCCAGCAGCTTGGGAGCCTACAATGAGCAGTTCTTC,TRBJ2-1,.,.,TRBV5-4
CASSSDSYTDTQYF,TGTGCCAGCAGTTCGGACAGCTACACAGATACGCAGTATTTT,TRBJ2-3,.,.,TRBV28
CASSQWGQEQPQHF,TGTGCCAGCAGTCAATGGGGGCAGGAACAGCCCCAGCATTTT,TRBJ1-5,.,.,TRBV6-5
CASSKDSANQPQHF,TGTGCCAGCAGCAAAGACAGCGCAAATCAGCCCCAGCATTTT,TRBJ1-5,.,few,TRBV9
CASSHGGVGNYGYTF,TGTGCCAGCAGCCACGGGGGGGTTGGAAACTATGGCTACACCTTC,TRBJ1-2,.,.,TRBV6-5
CAISGGSQNTGELFF,TGTGCCATCAGTGGTGGGAGTCAAAACACCGGGGAGCTGTTTTTT,TRBJ2-2,.,.,TRBV10-3
CASTRQRVTGELFF,TGCGCCAGCACCAGACAGAGAGTGACCGGGGAGCTGTTTTTT,TRBJ2-2,.,.,TRBV5-1
CASINEGTSYGYTF,TGTGCCAGCATCAACGAGGGAACGAGCTATGGCTACACCTTC,TRBJ1-2,.,.,TRBV6-5
CASSMRDGEQFF,TGTGCCAGTAGTATGCGGGATGGTGAGCAGTTCTTC,TRBJ2-1,.,.,TRBV19